This TCR beta chain was recorded in a study of blood T cell repertoires in COVID-19. Turning to the study itself: From T cells, B-cell-depleted T cells, or PBMCs came the material, which was cDNA or gDNA.

Here immunoSEQ multiplex PCR was the method, and the copy in TCRdb shows in-frame clones only, minus some. The table shows some 350,000 clones, with more than 70% occurring only once. The CDR3 runs to 14 residues. Losses at the gene ends were 5 bases for V and 3 bases for J; bases not matched to a gene: 4. Germline lookup yields CDR1 SGHTA and CDR2 FQGNSA. The recovered donors of Cohort 3 showed two negative PCRs, clearance, or symptom resolution. The chain uses TRBV7-2 and TRBJ1-5; 7 bases are a match to TRBD1. The clonotype comes from a woman in her twenties or thirties who had recovered from COVID-19. Sequencing input: PBMCs or T cells enriched from blood (not recorded which). CDR3 bases: TGTGCCAGCAGCCTAACAGGGGCCAATCAGCCCCAGCATTTT. It is translated as CASSLTGANQPQHF.